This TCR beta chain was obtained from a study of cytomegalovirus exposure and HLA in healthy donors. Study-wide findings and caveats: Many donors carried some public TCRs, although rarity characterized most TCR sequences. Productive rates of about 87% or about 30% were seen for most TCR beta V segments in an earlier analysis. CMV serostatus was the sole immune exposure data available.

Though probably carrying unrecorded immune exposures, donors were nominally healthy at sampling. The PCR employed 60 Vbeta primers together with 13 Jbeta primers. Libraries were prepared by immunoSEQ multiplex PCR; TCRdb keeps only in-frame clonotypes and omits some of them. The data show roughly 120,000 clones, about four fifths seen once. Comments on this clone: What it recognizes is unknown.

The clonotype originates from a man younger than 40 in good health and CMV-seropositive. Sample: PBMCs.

The CDR3 sequence: CASSQPGTVTYGYTF. DNA of the CDR3: TGTGCCAGCAGCCAGCCGGGGACAGTAACCTATGGCTACACCTTC. V is TRBV5-4 and J is TRBJ1-2, with TRBD1 identical over 7 bases. CDR3 length equals 15 residues. After removal of 4 bases from V and 4 bases from J, the junction contained 10 bases not matched to a gene. Germline loops: CDR1 SGHNT, CDR2 YYREEE (reference sequence).